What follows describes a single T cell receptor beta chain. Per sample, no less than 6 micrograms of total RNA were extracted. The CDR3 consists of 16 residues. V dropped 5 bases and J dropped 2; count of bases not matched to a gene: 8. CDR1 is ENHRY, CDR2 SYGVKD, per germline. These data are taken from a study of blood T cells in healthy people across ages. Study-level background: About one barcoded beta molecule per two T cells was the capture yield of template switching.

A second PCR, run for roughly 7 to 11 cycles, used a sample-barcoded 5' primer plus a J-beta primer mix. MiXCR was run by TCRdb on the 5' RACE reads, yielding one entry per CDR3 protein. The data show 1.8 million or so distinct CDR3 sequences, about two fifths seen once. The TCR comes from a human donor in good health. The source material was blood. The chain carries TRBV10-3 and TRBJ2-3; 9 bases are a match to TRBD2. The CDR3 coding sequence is TGTGCCATCAGTAATTTAGCGGGGGCCGACACAGATACGCAGTATTTT. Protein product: CAISNLAGADTDTQYF.